Listed below are T cell receptor beta chains from one sample, sequenced in a study of cytomegalovirus exposure and HLA in healthy donors. Using immunoSEQ multiplex PCR, the repertoire was profiled, and TCRdb retains in-frame clones only, with some absent. The sample records roughly 140,000 clones, over 55% being singletons. Sequenced: PBMCs. These receptors all come from a man aged 40-50 years in good health and CMV-seronegative. Each CDR3 is given without its conserved first and last residue. D genes are given only for firm matches.

TRBJ1-2 13 - TRBV5-1 ASATTPQGNYGYP
TRBJ2-1 9 TRBD2 TRBV5-6 ASSGGDEQF
TRBJ1-5 13 - TRBV7-9 ASSLEAGQNQPQH
TRBJ1-2 12 - TRBV7-9 ASSSTGSYYGYT
TRBJ1-2 14 - TRBV7-8 ASSVLGASRPYGYT
TRBJ2-5 13 - TRBV25-1 ASSGGHLVSETQY
TRBJ2-3 14 - TRBV4-2 ASSQVPGLRTDTQY
TRBJ2-5 15 TRBD1 TRBV2 ASRDGTGGENEETQY
TRBJ2-7 12 TRBD2 TRBV4-3 ASSPGLGSYEQC
TRBJ2-2 14 - TRBV7-2 ASSPHIGGDTGELF
TRBJ1-5 12 TRBD1 TRBV4-1 ASSRGQVNQPQH
TRBJ1-6 12 - TRBV19 ASSIRRGRGTLH
TRBJ1-2 11 TRBD1 TRBV28 ASRPTGGDGYT
TRBJ2-1 13 TRBD1 TRBV28 ASSFGTETYNEQF
TRBJ1-2 13 TRBD1 TRBV6-5 ASSYTGTDVFGYT
TRBJ1-2 12 - TRBV7-9 ASSPNPGVYGYT
TRBJ1-2 12 - TRBV30 AWVGVSRNYGYT
TRBJ2-1 13 - TRBV6-5 ASRSSGHTTDEQF
TRBJ2-7 14 TRBD1 TRBV5-1 ASSSNTGQGWNEQY
TRBJ2-1 12 - TRBV6-4 ASSVYPGRDEQF
TRBJ1-4 10 - TRBV29-1 SVDGGGEKLF
TRBJ2-7 13 - TRBV6-5 ASSYARPTSYEQY
TRBJ1-2 15 - TRBV10-3 AISVGDQGQRNYGYT
TRBJ2-7 13 TRBD1 TRBV4-1 ASSQPRQGTYEQY
TRBJ1-1 18 TRBD1 TRBV4-1 ASSQQPGTEIHPMNTEAF
TRBJ1-1 13 TRBD1 TRBV10-3 AIFNGDRASTEAF
TRBJ2-7 11 - TRBV11-2 ASSLSLAYEQY
TRBJ1-2 11 TRBD1 TRBV6-6 ASSLQGRFGYT
TRBJ1-1 12 TRBD1 TRBV5-1 ASSSGGRNTEAF
TRBJ2-7 12 - TRBV30 AWKNGYVSYEQY
TRBJ1-4 11 TRBD1 TRBV2 ATTSDRGEKLF
TRBJ1-2 13 - TRBV2 ASSDPGHRIEGYT
TRBJ1-5 14 - TRBV23-1 ASSQGGHLHDQPQH
TRBJ2-2 14 - TRBV5-1 ASSSQQGPNTGELF
TRBJ2-1 14 - TRBV2 ASRATGKSGFNEQF
TRBJ1-5 12 - TRBV6-5 ASSYSAGNQPQH
TRBJ1-4 11 TRBD1 TRBV28 ASRQGGSEKLF
TRBJ1-2 11 - TRBV6-5 ASSYRGGYGYT
TRBJ1-3 13 - TRBV5-1 ASSLSTNSGNTIY
TRBJ2-3 12 - TRBV27 ASSLSAGTDTQY